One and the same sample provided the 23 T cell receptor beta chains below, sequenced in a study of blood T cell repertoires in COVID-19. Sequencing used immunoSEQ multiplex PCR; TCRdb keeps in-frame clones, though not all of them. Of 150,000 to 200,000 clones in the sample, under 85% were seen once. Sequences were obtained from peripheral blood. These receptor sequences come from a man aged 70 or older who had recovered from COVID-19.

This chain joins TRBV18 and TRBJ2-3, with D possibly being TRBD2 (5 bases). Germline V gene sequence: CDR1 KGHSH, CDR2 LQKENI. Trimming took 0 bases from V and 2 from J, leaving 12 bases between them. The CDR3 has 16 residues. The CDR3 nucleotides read TGTGCCAGCTCACCACCAAACGGGGATCTCACAGATACGCAGTATTTT. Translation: CASSPPNGDLTDTQYF.

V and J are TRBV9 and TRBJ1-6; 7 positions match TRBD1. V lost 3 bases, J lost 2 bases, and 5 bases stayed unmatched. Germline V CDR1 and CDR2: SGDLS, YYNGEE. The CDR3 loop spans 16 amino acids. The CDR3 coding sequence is TGTGCCAGCAGCGACCCGACAGGGACCTATAATTCACCCCTCCACTTT. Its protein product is CASSDPTGTYNSPLHF.

The CDR3 is CASSRKLGTSTDTQYF. The CDR3 DNA reads TGTGCCAGCAGCCGAAAATTGGGCACTAGCACAGATACGCAGTATTTT. The chain couples TRBV5-4 to TRBJ2-3; D not resolved. Germline assignment: CDR1 SGHNT and CDR2 YYREEE (reference sequence). CDR3 length: 16 amino acids. Between the trimmed V and J ends, which lost 4 bases and 0 bases, there was a span of 15 bases.

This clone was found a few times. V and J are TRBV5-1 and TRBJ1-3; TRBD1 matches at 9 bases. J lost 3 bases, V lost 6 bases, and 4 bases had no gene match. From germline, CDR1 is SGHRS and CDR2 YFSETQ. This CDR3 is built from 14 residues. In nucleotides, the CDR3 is TGCGCCAGCAAAACAGGGGGCCGTGGAAACACCATATATTTT. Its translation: CASKTGGRGNTIYF.

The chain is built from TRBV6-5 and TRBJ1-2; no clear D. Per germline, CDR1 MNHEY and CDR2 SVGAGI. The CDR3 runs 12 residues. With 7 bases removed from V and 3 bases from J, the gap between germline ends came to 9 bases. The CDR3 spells CASTRDHYGYTF. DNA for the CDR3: TGTGCCAGCACACGGGATCACTATGGCTACACCTTC.

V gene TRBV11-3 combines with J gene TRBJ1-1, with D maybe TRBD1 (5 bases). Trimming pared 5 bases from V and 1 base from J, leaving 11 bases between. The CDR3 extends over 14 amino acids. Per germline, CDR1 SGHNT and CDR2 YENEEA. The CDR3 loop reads CASSINQGNTEAFF. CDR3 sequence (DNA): TGTGCCAGCAGCATAAACCAGGGGAACACTGAAGCTTTCTTT. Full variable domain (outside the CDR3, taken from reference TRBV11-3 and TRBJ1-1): EAGVVQSPRYKIIEKKQPVAFWCNPISGHNTLYWYLQNLGQGPELLIRYENEEAVDDSQLPKDRFSAERLKGVDSTLKIQPAELGDSAVYLCASSINQGNTEAFFGQGTRLTVV.

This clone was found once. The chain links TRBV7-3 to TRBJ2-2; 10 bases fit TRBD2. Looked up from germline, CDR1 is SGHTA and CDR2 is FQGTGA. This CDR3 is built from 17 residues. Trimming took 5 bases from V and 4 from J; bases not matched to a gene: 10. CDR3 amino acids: CASSAEAGGPGTGELFF. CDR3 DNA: TGTGCCAGCAGCGCTGAAGCGGGAGGGCCTGGCACCGGGGAGCTGTTTTTT.

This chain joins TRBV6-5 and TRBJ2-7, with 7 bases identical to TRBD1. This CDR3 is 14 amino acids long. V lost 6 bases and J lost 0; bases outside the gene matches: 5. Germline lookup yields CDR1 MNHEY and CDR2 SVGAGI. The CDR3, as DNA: TGTGCCAGCAGGTCGACAGGGAGCTCCTACGAGCAGTACTTC. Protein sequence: CASRSTGSSYEQYF.

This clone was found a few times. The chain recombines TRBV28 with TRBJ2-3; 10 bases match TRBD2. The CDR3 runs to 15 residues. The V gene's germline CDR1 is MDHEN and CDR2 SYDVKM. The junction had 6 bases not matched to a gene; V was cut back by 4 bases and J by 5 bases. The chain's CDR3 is CASSSSGRARDTQYF. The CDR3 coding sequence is TGTGCCAGCAGTTCGAGCGGGAGGGCCCGAGATACGCAGTATTTT.

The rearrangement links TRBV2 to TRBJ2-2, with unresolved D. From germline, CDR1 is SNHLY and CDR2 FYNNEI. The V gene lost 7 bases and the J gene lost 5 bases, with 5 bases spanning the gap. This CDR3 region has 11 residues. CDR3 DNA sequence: TGTGCCAGCACGGTTACCGGGGAGCTGTTTTTT. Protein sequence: CASTVTGELFF.

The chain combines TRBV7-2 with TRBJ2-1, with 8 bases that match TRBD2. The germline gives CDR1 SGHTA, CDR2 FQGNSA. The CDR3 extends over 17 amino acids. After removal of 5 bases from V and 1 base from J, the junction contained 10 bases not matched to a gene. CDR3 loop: CASSQLNSGISYNEQFF. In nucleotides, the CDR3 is TGTGCCAGCAGCCAACTAAATAGCGGGATATCCTACAATGAGCAGTTCTTC.

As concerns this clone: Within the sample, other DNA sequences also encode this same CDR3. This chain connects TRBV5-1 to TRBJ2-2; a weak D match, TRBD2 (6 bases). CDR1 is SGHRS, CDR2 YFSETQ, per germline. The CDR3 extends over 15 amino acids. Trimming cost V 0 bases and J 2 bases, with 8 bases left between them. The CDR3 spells CASSLGGTNTGELFF. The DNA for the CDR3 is TGCGCCAGCAGCTTGGGCGGGACCAACACCGGGGAGCTGTTTTTT.

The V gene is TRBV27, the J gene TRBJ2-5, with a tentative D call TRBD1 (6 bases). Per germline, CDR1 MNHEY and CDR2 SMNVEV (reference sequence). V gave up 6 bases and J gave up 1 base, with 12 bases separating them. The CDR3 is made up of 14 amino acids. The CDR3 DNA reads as TGTGCCAGCAGCCGGAACAGGGTCCAAGAGACCCAGTACTTC. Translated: CASSRNRVQETQYF.

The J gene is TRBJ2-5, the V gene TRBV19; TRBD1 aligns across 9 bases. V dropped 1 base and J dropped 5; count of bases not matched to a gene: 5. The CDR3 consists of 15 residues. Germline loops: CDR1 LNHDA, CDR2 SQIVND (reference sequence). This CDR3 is CASSIGTGVVETQYF. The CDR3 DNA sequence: TGTGCCAGTAGTATAGGGACAGGGGTGGTGGAGACCCAGTACTTC.

The CDR3 loop is CASSTSTGPGEAFF. Here the CDR3 DNA reads TGTGCCAGCAGCACCTCGACAGGGCCAGGAGAAGCTTTCTTT. The gene calls are TRBV9 and TRBJ1-1; TRBD1 matches 7 bases. With 4 bases clipped from V and 8 bases from J, the junction kept 11 bases outside the gene matches. Germline-derived CDR1 and CDR2 are SGDLS and YYNGEE. The CDR3 is 14 residues long.

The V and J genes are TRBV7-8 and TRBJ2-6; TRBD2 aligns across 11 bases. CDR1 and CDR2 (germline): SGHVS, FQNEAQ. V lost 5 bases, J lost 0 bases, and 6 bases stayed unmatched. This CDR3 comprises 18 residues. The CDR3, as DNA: TGTGCCAGCAGCCCGCGACTAGCGGGATACTCTGGGGCCAACGTCCTGACTTTC. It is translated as CASSPRLAGYSGANVLTF.

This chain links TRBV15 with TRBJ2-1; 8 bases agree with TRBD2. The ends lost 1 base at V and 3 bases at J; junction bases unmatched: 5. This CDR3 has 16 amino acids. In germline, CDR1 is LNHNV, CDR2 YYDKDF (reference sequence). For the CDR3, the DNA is TGTGCCACCAGCAGAGTTAAGGCGGGAGGCTACAATGAGCAGTTCTTC. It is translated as CATSRVKAGGYNEQFF.

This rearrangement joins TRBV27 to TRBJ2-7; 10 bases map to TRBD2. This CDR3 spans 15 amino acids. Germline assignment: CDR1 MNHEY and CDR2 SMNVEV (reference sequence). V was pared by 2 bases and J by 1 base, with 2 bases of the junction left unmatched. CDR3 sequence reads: CASSLRGLASYEQYF. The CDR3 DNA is TGTGCCAGCAGTTTACGGGGACTAGCGTCCTACGAGCAGTACTTC.

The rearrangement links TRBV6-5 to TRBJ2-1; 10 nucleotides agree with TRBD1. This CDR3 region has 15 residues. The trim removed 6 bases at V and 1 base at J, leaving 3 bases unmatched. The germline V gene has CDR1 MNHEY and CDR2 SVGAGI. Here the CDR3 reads CASSRQGASYNEQFF. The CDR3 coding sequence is TGTGCCAGCAGCCGACAGGGGGCTTCCTACAATGAGCAGTTCTTC.

The CDR3 sequence is CASSLTGGITDTQYF. Written as DNA, the CDR3 is TGTGCCAGCAGCCTGACAGGGGGCATCACAGATACGCAGTATTTT. The chain recombines TRBV3-1 (or the pseudogene TRBV3-2) with TRBJ2-3; 10 nucleotides match TRBD1. CDR1 LGHDT and CDR2 YNNKEL come from the germline V gene (reference sequence). CDR3 size: 15 residues. Losses at the gene ends were 4 bases for V and 2 bases for J; bases not matched to a gene: 3.

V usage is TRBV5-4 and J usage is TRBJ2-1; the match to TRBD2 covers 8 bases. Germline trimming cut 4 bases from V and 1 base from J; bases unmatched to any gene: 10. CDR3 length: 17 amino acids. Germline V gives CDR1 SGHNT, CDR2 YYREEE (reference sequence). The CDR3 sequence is CASSPAGAKGSYNEQFF. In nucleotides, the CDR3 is TGTGCCAGCAGCCCAGCGGGAGCTAAGGGTTCCTACAATGAGCAGTTCTTC.

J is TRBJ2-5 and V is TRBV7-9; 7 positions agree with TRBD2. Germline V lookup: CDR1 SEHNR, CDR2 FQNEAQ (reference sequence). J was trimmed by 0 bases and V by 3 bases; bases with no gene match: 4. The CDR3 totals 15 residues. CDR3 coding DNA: TGTGCCAGCAGCTTCGGACTAGTCGACCAAGAGACCCAGTACTTC. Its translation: CASSFGLVDQETQYF.

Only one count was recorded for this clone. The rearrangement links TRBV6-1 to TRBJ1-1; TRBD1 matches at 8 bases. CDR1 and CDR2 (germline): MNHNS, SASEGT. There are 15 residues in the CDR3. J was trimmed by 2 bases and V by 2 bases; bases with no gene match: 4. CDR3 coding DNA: TGTGCCAGCAGTGAACAGGGGGCTGTTAACACTGAAGCTTTCTTT. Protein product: CASSEQGAVNTEAFF.